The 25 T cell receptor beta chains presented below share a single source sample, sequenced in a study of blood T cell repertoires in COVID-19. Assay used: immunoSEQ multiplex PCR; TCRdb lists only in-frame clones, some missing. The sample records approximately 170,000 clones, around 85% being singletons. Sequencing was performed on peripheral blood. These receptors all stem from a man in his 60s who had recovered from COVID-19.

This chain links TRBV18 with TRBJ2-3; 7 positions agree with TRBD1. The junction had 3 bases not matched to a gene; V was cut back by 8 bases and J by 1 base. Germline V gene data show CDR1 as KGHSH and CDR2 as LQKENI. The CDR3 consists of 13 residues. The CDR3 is CASHGQGTDTQYF. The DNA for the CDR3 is TGTGCCAGCCACGGACAGGGCACAGATACGCAGTATTTT.

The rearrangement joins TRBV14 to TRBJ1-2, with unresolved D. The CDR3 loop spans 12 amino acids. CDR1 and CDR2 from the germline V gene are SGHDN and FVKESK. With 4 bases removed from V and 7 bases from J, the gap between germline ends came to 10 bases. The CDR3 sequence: CASSPWETGYTF. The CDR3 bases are TGTGCCAGCAGCCCCTGGGAGACTGGCTACACCTTC. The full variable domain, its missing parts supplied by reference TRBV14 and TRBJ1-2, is EAGVTQFPSHSVIEKGQTVTLRCDPISGHDNLYWYRRVMGKEIKFLLHFVKESKQDESGMPNNRFLAERTGGTYSTLKVQPAELEDSGVYFCASSPWETGYTFGSGTRLTVV.

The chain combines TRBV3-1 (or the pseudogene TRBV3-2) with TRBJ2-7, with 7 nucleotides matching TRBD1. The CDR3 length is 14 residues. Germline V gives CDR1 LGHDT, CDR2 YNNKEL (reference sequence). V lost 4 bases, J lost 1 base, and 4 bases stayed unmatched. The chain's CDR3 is CASSRQGQSYEQYF. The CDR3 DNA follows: TGTGCCAGCAGCCGACAGGGACAGTCCTACGAGCAGTACTTC.

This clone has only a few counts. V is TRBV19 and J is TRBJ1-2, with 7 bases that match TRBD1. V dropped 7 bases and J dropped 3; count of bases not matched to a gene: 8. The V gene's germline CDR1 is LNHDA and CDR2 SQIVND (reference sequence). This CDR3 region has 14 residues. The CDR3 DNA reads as TGTGCCAGTATAAGGGCAGGGGGAGACTATGGCTACACCTTC. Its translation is CASIRAGGDYGYTF.

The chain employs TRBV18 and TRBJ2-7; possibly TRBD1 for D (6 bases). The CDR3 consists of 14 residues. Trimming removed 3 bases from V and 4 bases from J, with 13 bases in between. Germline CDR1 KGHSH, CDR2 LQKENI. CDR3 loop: CASSPRTDQYEQYF. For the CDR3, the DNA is TGTGCCAGCTCACCGCGGACAGATCAATACGAGCAGTACTTC.

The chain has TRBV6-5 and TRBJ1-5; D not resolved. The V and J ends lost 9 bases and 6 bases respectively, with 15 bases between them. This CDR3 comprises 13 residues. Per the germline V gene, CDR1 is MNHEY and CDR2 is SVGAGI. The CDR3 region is CASLAGRGQPQHF. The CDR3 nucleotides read TGTGCCAGTTTGGCGGGGAGAGGTCAGCCCCAGCATTTT.

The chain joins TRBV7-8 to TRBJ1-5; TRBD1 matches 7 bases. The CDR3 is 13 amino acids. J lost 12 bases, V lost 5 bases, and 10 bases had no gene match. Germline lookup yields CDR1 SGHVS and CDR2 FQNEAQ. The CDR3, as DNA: TGTGCCAGCAGCCAAAACCGGGACAGTCACCAGCATTTT. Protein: CASSQNRDSHQHF.

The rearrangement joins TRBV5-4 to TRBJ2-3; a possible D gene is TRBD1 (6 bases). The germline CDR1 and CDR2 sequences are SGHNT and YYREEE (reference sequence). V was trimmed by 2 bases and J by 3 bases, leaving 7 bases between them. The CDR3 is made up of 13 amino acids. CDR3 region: CASSLQGTDTQYF. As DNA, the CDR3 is TGTGCCAGCAGCTTACAGGGTACAGATACGCAGTATTTT.

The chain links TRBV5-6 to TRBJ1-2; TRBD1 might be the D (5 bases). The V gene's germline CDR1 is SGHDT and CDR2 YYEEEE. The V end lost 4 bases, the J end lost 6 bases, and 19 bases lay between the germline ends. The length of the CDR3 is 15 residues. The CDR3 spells CASSTTQGWGDGYTF. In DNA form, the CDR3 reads TGTGCCAGCAGCACGACCCAGGGATGGGGGGATGGCTACACCTTC.

The CDR3 nucleotides read TGCAGCGTTGAAGAACTACATGGCTACACCTTC. Its protein product is CSVEELHGYTF. The chain combines TRBV29-1 with TRBJ1-2; D gene uncertain. The length of the CDR3 is 11 residues. Germline V lookup: CDR1 SQVTM, CDR2 ANQGSEA. V was pared by 0 bases and J by 6 bases, with 5 bases between.

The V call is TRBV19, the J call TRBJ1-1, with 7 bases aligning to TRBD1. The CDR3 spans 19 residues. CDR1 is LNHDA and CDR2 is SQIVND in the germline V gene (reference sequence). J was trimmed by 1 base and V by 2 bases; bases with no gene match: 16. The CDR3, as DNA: TGTGCCAGTAGTATAATAGTTGGACAGGCGAATCGGGGGAACACTGAAGCTTTCTTT. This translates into CASSIIVGQANRGNTEAFF.

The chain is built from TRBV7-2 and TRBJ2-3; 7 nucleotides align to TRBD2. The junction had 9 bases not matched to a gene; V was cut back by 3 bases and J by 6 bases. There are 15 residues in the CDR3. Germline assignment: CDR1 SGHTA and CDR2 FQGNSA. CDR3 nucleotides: TGTGCCAGCAGCTTTGGGGGGACTATCATCGATACGCAGTATTTT. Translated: CASSFGGTIIDTQYF.

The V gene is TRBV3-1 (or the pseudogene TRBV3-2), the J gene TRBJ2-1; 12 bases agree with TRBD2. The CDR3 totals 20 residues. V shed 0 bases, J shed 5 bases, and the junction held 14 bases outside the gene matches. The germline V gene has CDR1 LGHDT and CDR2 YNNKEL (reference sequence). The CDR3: CASSQDYRLAGGSLDNEQFF. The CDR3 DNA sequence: TGTGCCAGCAGCCAAGATTATCGGCTAGCGGGGGGGTCCCTAGACAATGAGCAGTTCTTC.

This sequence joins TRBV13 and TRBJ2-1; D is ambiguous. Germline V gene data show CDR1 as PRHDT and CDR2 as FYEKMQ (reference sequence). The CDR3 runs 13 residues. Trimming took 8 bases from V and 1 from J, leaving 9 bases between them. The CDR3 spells CASGPSSYNEQFF. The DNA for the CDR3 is TGTGCCAGCGGTCCCAGTTCCTACAATGAGCAGTTCTTC.

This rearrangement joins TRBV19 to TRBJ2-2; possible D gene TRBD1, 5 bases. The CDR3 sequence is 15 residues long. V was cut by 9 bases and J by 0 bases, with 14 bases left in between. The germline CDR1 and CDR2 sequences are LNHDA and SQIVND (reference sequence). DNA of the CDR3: TGTGCCAGCCTAAGGGGCAGGGCGAACACCGGGGAGCTGTTTTTT. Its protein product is CASLRGRANTGELFF.

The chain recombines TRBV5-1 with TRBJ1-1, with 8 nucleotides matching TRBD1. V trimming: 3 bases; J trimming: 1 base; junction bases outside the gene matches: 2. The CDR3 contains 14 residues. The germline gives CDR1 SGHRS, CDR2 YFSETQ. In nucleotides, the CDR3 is TGCGCCAGCAGCTGGGGGACAGGGAACACTGAAGCTTTCTTT. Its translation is CASSWGTGNTEAFF.

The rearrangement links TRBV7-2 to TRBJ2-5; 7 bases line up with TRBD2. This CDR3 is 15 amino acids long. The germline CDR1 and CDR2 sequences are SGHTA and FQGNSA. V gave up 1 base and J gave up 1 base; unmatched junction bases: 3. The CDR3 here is CASSLDPGGQETQYF. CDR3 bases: TGTGCCAGCAGCTTAGATCCGGGGGGCCAAGAGACCCAGTACTTC.

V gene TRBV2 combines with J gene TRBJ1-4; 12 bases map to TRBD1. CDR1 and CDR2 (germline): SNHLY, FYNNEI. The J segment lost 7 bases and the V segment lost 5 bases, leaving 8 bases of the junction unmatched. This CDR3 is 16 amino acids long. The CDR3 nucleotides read TGTGCCAGCAGTCCCGGGACAGGGGGCGGAGGTGAAAAACTGTTTTTT. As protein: CASSPGTGGGGEKLFF.

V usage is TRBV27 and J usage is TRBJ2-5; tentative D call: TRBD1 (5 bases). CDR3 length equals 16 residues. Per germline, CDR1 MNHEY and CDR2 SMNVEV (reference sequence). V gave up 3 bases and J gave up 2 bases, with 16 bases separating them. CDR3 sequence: CASSFGSGFVQETQYF. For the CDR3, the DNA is TGTGCCAGCAGTTTTGGGTCAGGGTTCGTACAAGAGACCCAGTACTTC.

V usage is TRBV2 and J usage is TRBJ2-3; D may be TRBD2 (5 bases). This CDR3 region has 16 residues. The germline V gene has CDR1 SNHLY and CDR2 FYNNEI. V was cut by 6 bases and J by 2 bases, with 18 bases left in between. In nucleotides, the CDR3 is TGTGCCAGCAGAAGTAGCGCGTCCACCTACACAGATACGCAGTATTTT. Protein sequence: CASRSSASTYTDTQYF. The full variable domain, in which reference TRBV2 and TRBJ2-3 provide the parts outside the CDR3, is EPEVTQTPSHQVTQMGQEVILRCVPISNHLYFYWYRQILGQKVEFLVSFYNNEISEKSEIFDDQFSVERPDGSNFTLKIRSTKLEDSAMYFCASRSSASTYTDTQYFGPGTRLTVL.

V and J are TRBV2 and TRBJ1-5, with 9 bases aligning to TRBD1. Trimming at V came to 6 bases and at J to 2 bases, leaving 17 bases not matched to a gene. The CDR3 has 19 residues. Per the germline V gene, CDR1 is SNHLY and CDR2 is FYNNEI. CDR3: CASRARPGTGRKGNQPQHF. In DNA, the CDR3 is TGTGCCAGCAGGGCCCGCCCCGGGACAGGGAGGAAAGGCAATCAGCCCCAGCATTTT.

The CDR3 coding sequence is TGTGCCAGCAGTGTAGGGGCCGGGACAGGGGGGACAGATACGCAGTATTTT. Residues: CASSVGAGTGGTDTQYF. The gene calls are TRBV6-1 and TRBJ2-3; 11 bases are a match to TRBD1. The germline gives CDR1 MNHNS, CDR2 SASEGT. The length of the CDR3 is 17 residues. Trimming cost V 4 bases and J 3 bases; bases outside gene matches: 9.

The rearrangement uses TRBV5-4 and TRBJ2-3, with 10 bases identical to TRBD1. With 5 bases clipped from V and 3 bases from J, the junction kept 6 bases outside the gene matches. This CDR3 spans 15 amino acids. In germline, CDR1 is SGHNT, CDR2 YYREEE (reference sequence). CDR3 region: CASRRQGAATDTQYF. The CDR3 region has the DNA TGTGCCAGCAGGAGACAGGGGGCAGCGACAGATACGCAGTATTTT.

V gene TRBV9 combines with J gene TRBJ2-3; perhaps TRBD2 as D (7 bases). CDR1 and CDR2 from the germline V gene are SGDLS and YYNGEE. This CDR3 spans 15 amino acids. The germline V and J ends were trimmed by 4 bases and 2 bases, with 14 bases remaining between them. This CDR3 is CASSLRGGFTDTQYF. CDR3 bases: TGTGCCAGCAGCTTAAGGGGGGGCTTCACAGATACGCAGTATTTT. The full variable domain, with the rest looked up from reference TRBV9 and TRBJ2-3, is DSGVTQTPKHLITATGQRVTLRCSPRSGDLSVYWYQQSLDQGLQFLIQYYNGEERAKGNILERFSAQQFPDLHSELNLSSLELGDSALYFCASSLRGGFTDTQYFGPGTRLTVL.

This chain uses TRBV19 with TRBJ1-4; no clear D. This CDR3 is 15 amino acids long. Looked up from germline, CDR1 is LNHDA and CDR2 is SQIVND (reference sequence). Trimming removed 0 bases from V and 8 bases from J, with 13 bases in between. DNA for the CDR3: TGTGCCAGTAGTATAGATCCCGGGTCACGGGAAAAACTGTTTTTT. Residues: CASSIDPGSREKLFF. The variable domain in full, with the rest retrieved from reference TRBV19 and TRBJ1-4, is DGGITQSPKYLFRKEGQNVTLSCEQNLNHDAMYWYRQDPGQGLRLIYYSQIVNDFQKGDIAEGYSVSREKKESFPLTVTSAQKNPTAFYLCASSIDPGSREKLFFGSGTQLSVL.